The subject of this entry is one TCR beta chain. Its antigen is undetermined. Unique molecular identifiers were added to individual cDNA molecules. TCRdb recomputed calls from the 5' RACE reads with MiXCR, one row per CDR3 protein. The sample lists about 61,000 distinct CDR3 sequences, more than 10% occurring once. These data come from a study of early T cells in non-severe SARS-CoV-2 infection. Study overall: Sequenced material consisted of bulk RNA (from unsorted whole blood), and chains were unpaired. Study-level points and caveats: Anti-spike CD8 specificities were favored by VDJdb matching, whose results missed private and CD4 specificities.

This TCR was sampled from an adult who was a healthcare worker with PCR-confirmed SARS-CoV-2 infection or an uninfected control (not recorded which). The donor label of this sample is uncertain. The material was whole blood, obtained at baseline.

Here the CDR3 reads CASSPGQGTYNEQFF. As DNA, the CDR3 is TGTGCCAGCAGCCCGGGACAGGGGACCTACAATGAGCAGTTCTTC. This chain joins TRBV5-4 and TRBJ2-1; 10 nucleotides agree with TRBD1. The CDR3 extends over 15 amino acids. The V segment lost 4 bases and the J segment 2 bases; nucleotides outside the gene matches: 3. Germline lookup yields CDR1 SGHNT and CDR2 YYREEE (reference sequence).